Presented here are 19 T cell receptor beta chains from one specimen sequenced in a study of CD8+ T cells in alopecia areata. Sequencing templates came from extracted RNA that was reverse transcribed into cDNA. The table came from immunoSEQ multiplex PCR; TCRdb's copy has only in-frame clones and leaves some out. The sample lists about 76,000 clones, around 61% occurring once. Treatment given: oral pan-JAK inhibitor, 5-10 mg twice daily. The sequenced sample was CD8+ T cells sorted from blood, obtained at week 24, from a patient treated with tofacitinib. The receptors derive from a human donor with alopecia areata.

The J gene is TRBJ2-1, the V gene TRBV5-4, with TRBD1 matching over 7 bases. V gave up 4 bases and J gave up 5 bases; unmatched junction bases: 6. This CDR3 comprises 14 residues. The germline V gene encodes CDR1 SGHNT and CDR2 YYREEE (reference sequence). The CDR3 region is CASSEDRVNNEQFF. The CDR3 nucleotides read TGTGCCAGCAGCGAAGACAGGGTAAACAATGAGCAGTTCTTC.

The rearrangement uses TRBV29-1 and TRBJ1-1, with TRBD1 as a possible D gene (6 bases). Trimming removed 4 bases from V and 3 bases from J, with 12 bases in between. The CDR3 length is 13 residues. Germline CDR1 and CDR2: SQVTM and ANQGSEA. The CDR3 region is CSVVRDTYTEAFF. The CDR3, as DNA: TGCAGCGTTGTCCGGGACACCTACACTGAAGCTTTCTTT.

As DNA, the CDR3 is TGTGCCAGTAGTATAGAGAGTGGACAGCAAGAGACCCAGTACTTC. It is translated as CASSIESGQQETQYF. The chain employs TRBV19 and TRBJ2-5; a possible D gene is TRBD1 (6 bases). The CDR3 consists of 15 residues. Per germline, CDR1 LNHDA and CDR2 SQIVND (reference sequence). The V and J ends lost 0 bases and 2 bases respectively, with 10 bases between them.

V gene TRBV11-2 combines with J gene TRBJ2-1; 9 bases are shared with TRBD1. Trimming cost V 5 bases and J 2 bases; bases outside gene matches: 7. CDR1 is SGHAT, CDR2 FQNNGV, per germline. The CDR3 extends over 16 amino acids. CDR3 protein: CASSQVGQGPYNEQFF. The CDR3 nucleotides are TGTGCCAGCAGCCAAGTGGGACAGGGTCCCTACAATGAGCAGTTCTTC.

This rearrangement joins TRBV14 to TRBJ2-5, with D uncertain. The CDR3 has 15 residues. Per the germline V gene, CDR1 is SGHDN and CDR2 is FVKESK. Trimming removed 5 bases at V and 1 base at J, with 14 bases between. CDR3 protein: CASSSWTVTQETQYF. DNA of the CDR3: TGTGCCAGCAGCTCCTGGACGGTAACCCAAGAGACCCAGTACTTC. The entire variable domain, with the rest obtained from reference TRBV14 and TRBJ2-5, is as follows: EAGVTQFPSHSVIEKGQTVTLRCDPISGHDNLYWYRRVMGKEIKFLLHFVKESKQDESGMPNNRFLAERTGGTYSTLKVQPAELEDSGVYFCASSSWTVTQETQYFGPGTRLLVL.

This chain links TRBV30 with TRBJ2-7; a possible D gene is TRBD1 (6 bases). V lost 4 bases to trimming and J lost 2 bases, with 12 bases between them. Germline CDR1 GTSNPN, CDR2 SVGIG (reference sequence). This CDR3 has 13 residues. The CDR3 loop reads CAWTSGQTYEQYF. The DNA of the CDR3 is TGTGCCTGGACTTCCGGACAGACCTACGAGCAGTACTTC.

This clone was observed a handful of times. This chain uses TRBV9 with TRBJ2-2; D remains ambiguous. V dropped 0 bases and J dropped 1 base, with 7 bases sitting between them. This CDR3 spans 15 amino acids. CDR1 and CDR2 from the germline V gene are SGDLS and YYNGEE. The CDR3: CASSVEQMNTGELFF. The CDR3 region has the DNA TGTGCCAGCAGCGTAGAACAGATGAACACCGGGGAGCTGTTTTTT.

The rearrangement links TRBV5-6 to TRBJ2-7; D could derive from TRBD1 or TRBD2 (6 bases each). The CDR3 totals 15 residues. V was clipped by 4 bases and J by 1 base, with 15 bases between them. Germline CDR1 is SGHDT and CDR2 is YYEEEE. The CDR3, as DNA: TGTGCCAGCAGCGGGGACTTACAGGGATCCTACGAGCAGTACTTC. Translating it yields CASSGDLQGSYEQYF.

The chain links TRBV27 to TRBJ2-7; the D gene is possibly TRBD2 (6 bases). This CDR3 is 16 amino acids long. V was clipped by 2 bases and J by 1 base, with 15 bases between them. Germline V gene sequence: CDR1 MNHEY, CDR2 SMNVEV (reference sequence). The CDR3 DNA sequence: TGTGCCAGCAGTTTAATCGGGAGAAATAGGTCCTACGAGCAGTACTTC. Its translation: CASSLIGRNRSYEQYF.

This clone was counted many times. V and J are TRBV5-1 and TRBJ1-1; D is undetermined. Germline CDR1 is SGHRS and CDR2 is YFSETQ. This CDR3 has 15 residues. The ends were cut back, 4 bases at V and 3 bases at J, with 16 bases in the middle. The DNA of the CDR3 is TGCGCCAGCAGCCCGTCTTTGTGGGTAGACACTGAAGCTTTCTTT. Translating gives CASSPSLWVDTEAFF.

The CDR3 protein is CASSHIGEETQYF. The CDR3 DNA reads TGCGCCAGCAGCCACATTGGAGAAGAGACCCAGTACTTC. This rearrangement joins TRBV4-1 to TRBJ2-5, with D unresolved. In germline, CDR1 is MGHRA, CDR2 YSYEKL. This CDR3 is 13 amino acids long. With 3 bases removed from V and 3 bases from J, the gap between germline ends came to 8 bases.

This chain joins TRBV15 and TRBJ2-1; D may match TRBD1 or TRBD2 (5 bases each). Germline V gene data show CDR1 as LNHNV and CDR2 as YYDKDF (reference sequence). CDR3 length: 17 amino acids. V lost 0 bases to trimming and J lost 3 bases, with 15 bases between them. CDR3 in amino acids: CATSREQPGASYNEQFF. The CDR3 DNA follows: TGTGCCACCAGCAGAGAGCAACCCGGGGCTAGCTACAATGAGCAGTTCTTC. The full variable domain, rest sourced from reference TRBV15 and TRBJ2-1, is DAMVIQNPRYQVTQFGKPVTLSCSQTLNHNVMYWYQQKSSQAPKLLFHYYDKDFNNEADTPDNFQSRRPNTSFCFLDIRSPGLGDTAMYLCATSREQPGASYNEQFFGPGTRLTVL.

The genes are TRBV27 and TRBJ1-5; D remains ambiguous. The CDR3 is 13 residues long. V dropped 11 bases and J dropped 0 bases, with 11 bases sitting between them. Germline loops: CDR1 MNHEY, CDR2 SMNVEV (reference sequence). DNA for the CDR3: TGTGCCGTACTCGGGGATAGCAATCAGCCCCAGCATTTT. Protein: CAVLGDSNQPQHF.

V gene TRBV29-1 combines with J gene TRBJ1-2; possible D gene TRBD1, 5 bases. This CDR3 has 13 residues. Between the trimmed V and J ends, which lost 1 base and 5 bases, there was a span of 11 bases. Germline CDR1 reads SQVTM; CDR2 reads ANQGSEA. CDR3 coding DNA: TGCAGCGTTGAAGCCGGGACCGCATATGGCTACACCTTC. This codes for CSVEAGTAYGYTF. Full variable domain (remainder filled in from reference TRBV29-1 and TRBJ1-2): SAVISQKPSRDICQRGTSLTIQCQVDSQVTMMFWYRQQPGQSLTLIATANQGSEATYESGFVIDKFPISRPNLTFSTLTVSNMSPEDSSIYLCSVEAGTAYGYTFGSGTRLTVV.

The CDR3 DNA reads as TGTGCCAGCAGCTTAGGTGGCAGCAATGAGCAGTTCTTC. This translates into CASSLGGSNEQFF. J is TRBJ2-1 and V is TRBV7-6, with no clear D. This CDR3 is 13 amino acids long. V lost 1 base, J lost 6 bases, and 7 bases lay in between. Germline lookup yields CDR1 SGHVS and CDR2 FNYEAQ. Full variable domain (remainder filled in from reference TRBV7-6 and TRBJ2-1): GAGVSQSPRYKVTKRGQDVALRCDPISGHVSLYWYRQALGQGPEFLTYFNYEAQQDKSGLPNDRFSAERPEGSISTLTIQRTEQRDSAMYRCASSLGGSNEQFFGPGTRLTVL.

The chain uses TRBV27 and TRBJ2-5, with 7 bases identical to TRBD2. The ends lost 5 bases at V and 2 bases at J; junction bases unmatched: 5. This CDR3 region has 14 residues. Looked up from germline, CDR1 is MNHEY and CDR2 is SMNVEV (reference sequence). The DNA for the CDR3 is TGTGCCAGCAGTGTGGGCGGGGGTCAAGAGACCCAGTACTTC. Its protein is CASSVGGGQETQYF.

The chain employs TRBV4-3 and TRBJ2-1, with D possibly TRBD1 on 5 matching bases. In germline, CDR1 is LGHNA, CDR2 YSLEER. The ends were cut back, 9 bases at V and 9 bases at J, with 21 bases in the middle. CDR3 size: 14 residues. The CDR3 reads CARYWGPPLGEQFF. As DNA, the CDR3 is TGCGCCAGGTACTGGGGCCCCCCCCTAGGTGAGCAGTTCTTC.

The chain uses TRBV27 and TRBJ2-2; D ambiguous. Trimming pared 3 bases from V and 11 bases from J, leaving 13 bases between. Germline V gene data show CDR1 as MNHEY and CDR2 as SMNVEV (reference sequence). The CDR3 is 13 residues long. The CDR3 sequence is CASSLVSGPELFF. The CDR3 bases are TGTGCCAGCAGTTTGGTTTCAGGCCCCGAGCTGTTTTTT.

CDR3 protein: CSYVVLDEQFF. The CDR3, as DNA: TGCAGCTACGTTGTCTTGGATGAGCAGTTCTTC. The rearrangement joins TRBV29-1 to TRBJ2-1, with D uncertain. The V and J ends lost 8 bases and 8 bases respectively, with 13 bases between them. Germline lookup yields CDR1 SQVTM and CDR2 ANQGSEA. This CDR3 is built from 11 residues.